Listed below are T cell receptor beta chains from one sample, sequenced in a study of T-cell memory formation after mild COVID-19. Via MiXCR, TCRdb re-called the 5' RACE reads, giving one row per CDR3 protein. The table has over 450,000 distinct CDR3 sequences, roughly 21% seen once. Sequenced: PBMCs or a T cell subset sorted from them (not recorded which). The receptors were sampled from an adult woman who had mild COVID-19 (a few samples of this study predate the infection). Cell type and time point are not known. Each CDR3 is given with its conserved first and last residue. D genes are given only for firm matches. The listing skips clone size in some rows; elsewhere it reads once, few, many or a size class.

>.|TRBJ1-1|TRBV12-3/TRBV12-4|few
CASSPKGGTEAFF
TGTGCCAGCAGTCCCAAGGGTGGGACTGAAGCTTTCTTT
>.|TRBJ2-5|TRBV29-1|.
CSVEDRGIPLETQYF
TGCAGCGTTGAAGATCGCGGAATCCCTCTAGAGACCCAGTACTTC
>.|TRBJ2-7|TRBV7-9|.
CASSPALSRDMGEQYF
TGTGCCAGCAGCCCCGCGTTGAGTCGGGACATGGGCGAGCAGTACTTC
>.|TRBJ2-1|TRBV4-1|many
CASSQDSLRGYNEQFF
TGCGCCAGCAGCCAAGATTCCTTGAGGGGCTACAATGAGCAGTTCTTC
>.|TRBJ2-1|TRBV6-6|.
CASSWTDFLNEQFF
TGTGCCAGCAGTTGGACGGATTTTTTGAATGAGCAGTTCTTC
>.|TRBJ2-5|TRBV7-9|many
CASSSRAARGETQYF
TGTGCCAGCAGCTCCCGGGCCGCCCGAGGAGAGACCCAGTACTTC
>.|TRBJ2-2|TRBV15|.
CATSRDRLGELFF
TGTGCCACCAGCAGAGATCGCCTTGGGGAGCTGTTTTTT
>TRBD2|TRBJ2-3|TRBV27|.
CASSWGMSGRGGDTQYF
TGTGCCAGCAGTTGGGGTATGAGCGGGAGAGGGGGAGATACGCAGTATTTT
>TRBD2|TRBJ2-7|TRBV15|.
CATRTSGISYEQYF
TGTGCCACCCGGACTAGCGGGATCTCCTACGAGCAGTACTTC
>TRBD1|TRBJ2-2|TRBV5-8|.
CASSLWDRGRTGELFF
TGTGCCAGCAGCTTATGGGACAGGGGGCGCACCGGGGAGCTGTTTTTT
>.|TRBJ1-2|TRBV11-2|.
CASSSNRGQLKSGYTF
TGTGCCAGCAGCTCAAATCGGGGGCAGTTGAAGAGTGGCTACACCTTC
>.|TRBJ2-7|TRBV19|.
CASSIGQQEQYF
TGTGCCAGTAGCATCGGACAGCAAGAGCAGTACTTC
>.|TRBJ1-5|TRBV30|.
CAWSVSGLSNQPQHF
TGTGCCTGGAGTGTTTCGGGTTTAAGCAATCAGCCCCAGCATTTT
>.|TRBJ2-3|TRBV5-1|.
CASSLAWQMADTQYF
TGCGCCAGCAGCTTGGCCTGGCAGATGGCAGATACGCAGTATTTT
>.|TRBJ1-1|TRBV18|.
CASSPPSGTLNTEAFF
TGTGCCAGCTCACCACCTTCTGGGACACTGAACACTGAAGCTTTCTTT
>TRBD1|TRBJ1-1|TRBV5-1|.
CASSKDRVDRVNTEAFF
TGCGCCAGCAGCAAGGACAGGGTCGATCGGGTGAACACTGAAGCTTTCTTT
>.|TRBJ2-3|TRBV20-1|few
CSAPRVGRGTDTQYF
TGCAGTGCGCCCCGGGTGGGAAGGGGCACAGATACGCAGTATTTT
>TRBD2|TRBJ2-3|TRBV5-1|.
CASTRGGVTDTQYF
TGCGCCAGCACGCGGGGGGGTGTAACAGATACGCAGTATTTT
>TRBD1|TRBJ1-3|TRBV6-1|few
CASSEGLGDRATSGNTIYF
TGTGCCAGCAGTGAAGGATTGGGAGACAGGGCTACCTCTGGAAACACCATATATTTT
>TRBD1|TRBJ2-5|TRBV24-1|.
CATSDSGTGVFGETQYF
TGTGCCACCAGTGACTCCGGGACAGGGGTTTTTGGAGAGACCCAGTACTTC
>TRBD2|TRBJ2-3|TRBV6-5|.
CASSYGSGRAGDTQYF
TGTGCCAGCAGTTACGGTAGCGGGAGGGCCGGTGATACGCAGTATTTT
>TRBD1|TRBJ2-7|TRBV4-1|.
CASSQEDRESSYEQYF
TGCGCCAGCAGCCAAGAGGACAGGGAAAGCTCCTACGAGCAGTACTTC
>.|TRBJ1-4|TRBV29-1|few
CSASGVEEKLFF
TGCAGCGCCTCAGGGGTAGAAGAAAAACTGTTTTTT
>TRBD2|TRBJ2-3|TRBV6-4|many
CASSDSATSGGTDTQYF
TGTGCCAGCAGTGACTCCGCGACTAGCGGGGGCACAGATACGCAGTATTTT
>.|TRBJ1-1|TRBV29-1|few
CSVDRGRTEAFF
TGCAGCGTTGACAGGGGAAGAACTGAAGCTTTCTTT
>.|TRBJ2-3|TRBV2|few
CAGSGQSTDTQYF
TGTGCCGGGAGCGGACAGAGCACAGATACGCAGTATTTT
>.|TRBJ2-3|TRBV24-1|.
CATSDLLGDTQYF
TGTGCCACCAGTGATTTGTTGGGGGATACGCAGTATTTT
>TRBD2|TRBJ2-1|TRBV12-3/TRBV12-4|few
CASRPTAGLGDNEQFF
TGTGCCAGCAGGCCTACCGCGGGACTAGGTGACAATGAGCAGTTCTTC
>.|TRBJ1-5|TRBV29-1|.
CSVDRPGDSNQPQHF
TGCAGCGTTGATAGGCCCGGGGATAGCAATCAGCCCCAGCATTTT
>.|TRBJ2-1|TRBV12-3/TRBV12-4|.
CASSLAFSGEQFF
TGTGCCAGCAGTTTAGCGTTTAGCGGAGAGCAGTTCTTC
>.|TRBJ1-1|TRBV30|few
CAWSGKTVAMNTEAFF
TGTGCCTGGAGTGGAAAGACAGTCGCAATGAACACTGAAGCTTTCTTT
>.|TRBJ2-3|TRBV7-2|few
CASSSPFSRSTDTQYF
TGTGCCAGCAGCTCCCCGTTTAGCAGGAGCACAGATACGCAGTATTTT
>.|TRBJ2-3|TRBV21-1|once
CASSKANYRDSDRNTQYF
TGTGCCAGCAGCAAAGCTAACTACCGGGACTCGGATAGGAATACGCAGTATTTT
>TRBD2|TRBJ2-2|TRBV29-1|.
CSVIRGANTGELFF
TGCAGCGTCATACGGGGGGCGAACACCGGGGAGCTGTTTTTT
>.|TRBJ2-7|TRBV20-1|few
CSARYSGGSSYEQYF
TGCAGTGCTAGATATTCCGGGGGTAGCTCCTACGAGCAGTACTTC
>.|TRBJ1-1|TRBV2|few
CASSATSNKNEAFF
TGTGCCAGCAGTGCAACCTCTAATAAGAATGAAGCTTTCTTT
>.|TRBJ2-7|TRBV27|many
CASSPMQSSYEQYF
TGTGCCAGCAGCCCGATGCAGAGCTCCTACGAGCAGTACTTC
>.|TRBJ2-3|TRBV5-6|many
CASSPGRSTDTQYF
TGTGCCAGCAGTCCGGGAAGATCCACAGATACGCAGTATTTT
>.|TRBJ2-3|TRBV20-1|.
CSARSGRGTDTQYF
TGCAGTGCTAGGTCCGGCAGGGGCACAGATACGCAGTATTTT
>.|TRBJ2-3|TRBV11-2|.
CASSSTRGSDTQYF
TGTGCCAGCAGCTCAACCAGGGGTTCAGATACGCAGTATTTT
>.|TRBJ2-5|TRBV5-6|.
CASSQTGMQETQYF
TGTGCCAGCAGCCAGACTGGTATGCAAGAGACCCAGTACTTC
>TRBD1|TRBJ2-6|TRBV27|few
CASSFQTGAGANVLTF
TGTGCCAGCAGTTTCCAGACAGGGGCTGGGGCCAACGTCCTGACTTTC
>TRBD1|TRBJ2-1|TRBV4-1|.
CASSPTRLQGAYYNEQFF
TGCGCCAGCAGCCCGACCCGTTTACAGGGGGCTTACTACAATGAGCAGTTCTTC
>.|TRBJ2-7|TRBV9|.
CASSPTGRALRSEQYF
TGTGCCAGCAGCCCCACCGGCCGGGCCCTAAGGAGCGAGCAGTACTTC
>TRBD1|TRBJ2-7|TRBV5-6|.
CASSLQPGTGAYEQYF
TGTGCCAGCAGCTTACAACCGGGGACAGGGGCATACGAGCAGTACTTC
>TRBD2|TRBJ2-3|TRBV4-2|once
CASSQDYSASGRTDTQYF
TGTGCCAGCAGCCAAGATTACTCCGCTAGCGGTCGCACAGATACGCAGTATTTT
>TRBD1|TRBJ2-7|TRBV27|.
CASSPGQDLYEQYF
TGTGCCAGCAGCCCCGGACAGGACCTGTACGAGCAGTACTTC
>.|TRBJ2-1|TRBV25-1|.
CASSDWDKRDEQFF
TGTGCCAGCAGTGATTGGGACAAACGGGATGAGCAGTTCTTC
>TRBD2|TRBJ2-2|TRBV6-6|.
CASSGVLATNTGELFF
TGTGCCAGCAGTGGAGTACTAGCGACGAACACCGGGGAGCTGTTTTTT
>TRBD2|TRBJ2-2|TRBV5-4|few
CASSSQLSGGTGELFF
TGTGCCAGCAGCTCGCAACTAAGCGGGGGGACCGGGGAGCTGTTTTTT
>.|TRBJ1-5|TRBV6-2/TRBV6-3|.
CASSQGIQPQHF
TGTGCCAGCAGTCAAGGAATCCAGCCCCAGCATTTT
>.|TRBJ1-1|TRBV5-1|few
CASSLSPSGNTEAFF
TGCGCCAGCAGCTTGTCTCCCTCAGGGAACACTGAAGCTTTCTTT
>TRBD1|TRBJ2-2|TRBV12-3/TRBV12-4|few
CASSPTGRNTGELFF
TGTGCCAGCAGTCCGACAGGGAGAAACACCGGGGAGCTGTTTTTT
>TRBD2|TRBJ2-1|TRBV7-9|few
CASPGGAGYNEQFF
TGTGCCAGCCCGGGAGGGGCGGGCTACAATGAGCAGTTCTTC
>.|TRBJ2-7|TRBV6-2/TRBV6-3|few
CASTGVTSSIPYEQYF
TGTGCCAGCACCGGGGTGACATCCTCCATTCCCTACGAGCAGTACTTC
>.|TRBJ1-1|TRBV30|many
CAWSTGLNTEAFF
TGTGCCTGGAGTACAGGACTAAACACTGAAGCTTTCTTT
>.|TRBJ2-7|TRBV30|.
CACRDQSYEQYF
TGTGCCTGTAGGGACCAGTCCTACGAGCAGTACTTC
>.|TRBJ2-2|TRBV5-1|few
CASSAETRSGTGELFF
TGCGCCAGCAGCGCCGAGACTCGGAGTGGTACCGGGGAGCTGTTTTTT
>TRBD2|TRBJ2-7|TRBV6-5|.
CASSYSFPEPGGRIYEQYF
TGTGCCAGCAGTTACTCGTTCCCCGAGCCGGGGGGGCGAATCTACGAGCAGTACTTC
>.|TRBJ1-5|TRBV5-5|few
CASSLVLFQPQHF
TGTGCCAGCAGCTTGGTGTTATTTCAGCCCCAGCATTTT